Described below is a single T cell receptor beta chain sequence and its context. This sample stems from a study of shared clonotypes between healthy human individuals. Sequenced by immunoSEQ multiplex PCR; TCRdb stores in-frame clones only, minus some. The sample includes about 1.1 million clones, 60% to 80% seen only once; the top ten take 0.89%. This CDR3 region has 13 residues. Germline CDR1 MDHEN, CDR2 SYDVKM. The V end was cut by 9 bases, the J end by 3 bases, with 15 bases between. Material for sequencing was memory CD4+ T cells from PBMCs. The subset was: CD45RA-negative fraction. The sequence came from a young man in good health. Some clones in this sample may be carry-over from other donors' samples. The chain links TRBV28 to TRBJ2-7, with D tentatively TRBD2 (6 bases). CDR3 DNA: TGTGCCAGTTTGCGGGACGGTTACTACGAGCAGTACTTC. Translation: CASLRDGYYEQYF. Using reference TRBV28 and TRBJ2-7 for the parts outside the CDR3, the full variable domain is DVKVTQSSRYLVKRTGEKVFLECVQDMDHENMFWYRQDPGLGLRLIYFSYDVKMKEKGDIPEGYSVSREKKERFSLILESASTNQTSMYLCASLRDGYYEQYFGPGTRLTVT.